The 8 T cell receptor beta chains reported below all come from one sample, sequenced in a study of blood T cell repertoires in COVID-19. Assay: immunoSEQ multiplex PCR; the TCRdb copy retains only in-frame clones and omits some. This table holds about 250,000 clones, approximately 79% found once. Sequencing was performed on peripheral blood. Receptor source: a woman aged 35 to 49 with active or convalescent COVID-19.

The chain couples TRBV4-1 to TRBJ2-4; TRBD2 agrees at 10 bases. V was pared by 4 bases and J by 5 bases, with 2 bases of the junction left unmatched. The length of the CDR3 is 14 residues. Looked up from germline, CDR1 is MGHRA and CDR2 is YSYEKL. This CDR3 is CASSLGLAENIQYF. CDR3 DNA: TGCGCCAGCAGCCTCGGACTAGCGGAAAACATTCAGTACTTC.

The chain links TRBV6-6 to TRBJ2-5; D remains ambiguous. Trimming shortened V by 4 bases and J by 4 bases, and 7 bases separated the two germline ends. The CDR3 extends over 12 amino acids. Per germline, CDR1 MNHNY and CDR2 SVGAGI (reference sequence). The CDR3 here is CASSFGSETQYF. Here the CDR3 DNA reads TGTGCCAGCAGTTTCGGGTCAGAGACCCAGTACTTC.

This chain connects TRBV3-1 (or the pseudogene TRBV3-2) to TRBJ2-3; 8 nucleotides agree with TRBD2. The germline V gene encodes CDR1 LGHDT and CDR2 YNNKEL (reference sequence). The CDR3 contains 15 residues. V dropped 1 base and J dropped 4; count of bases not matched to a gene: 4. In DNA, the CDR3 is TGTGCCAGCAGCCAAGCTCTAGCGGGCTCAGATACGCAGTATTTT. The encoded protein is CASSQALAGSDTQYF.

The chain couples TRBV18 to TRBJ2-1; 8 nucleotides match TRBD1. The germline V gene encodes CDR1 KGHSH and CDR2 LQKENI. V lost 2 bases and J lost 6; bases outside the gene matches: 3. The CDR3 is made up of 14 amino acids. Here the CDR3 DNA reads TGTGCCAGCTCACCAAGGACAGGGTTCAATGAGCAGTTCTTC. It is translated as CASSPRTGFNEQFF.

The rearrangement uses TRBV5-6 and TRBJ2-2; 9 positions agree with TRBD1. The CDR3 spans 18 residues. Germline assignment: CDR1 SGHDT and CDR2 YYEEEE. After removal of 4 bases from V and 5 bases from J, the junction contained 15 bases not matched to a gene. CDR3 protein: CASSPAPRDRVTTGELFF. Here the CDR3 DNA reads TGTGCCAGCAGCCCCGCCCCCCGGGACAGGGTCACTACCGGGGAGCTGTTTTTT.

The gene calls are TRBV3-1 (or the pseudogene TRBV3-2) and TRBJ1-1, with D perhaps matching TRBD1 (5 bases). Germline assignment: CDR1 LGHDT and CDR2 YNNKEL (reference sequence). This CDR3 is 16 amino acids long. V was clipped by 4 bases and J by 7 bases, with 22 bases between them. The CDR3 spells CASSRPLTASVDEAFF. In DNA, the CDR3 is TGTGCCAGCAGCCGCCCCCTGACAGCCAGTGTGGATGAAGCTTTCTTT.

The chain employs TRBV11-1 and TRBJ2-3; 14 positions match TRBD2. The CDR3 sequence is 16 residues long. CDR1 and CDR2 from the germline V gene are SGHAT and FQDESV (reference sequence). V lost 5 bases and J lost 3; bases outside the gene matches: 4. CDR3 sequence reads: CASSRWTSGGTDTQYF. CDR3 coding DNA: TGTGCCAGCAGCCGGTGGACTAGCGGGGGGACAGATACGCAGTATTTT.

Only a few counts were recorded for this clone. The chain couples TRBV3-1 (or the pseudogene TRBV3-2) to TRBJ2-2; 8 bases fit TRBD1. Trimming removed 2 bases from V and 4 bases from J; junction bases left unmatched: 3. This CDR3 is built from 15 residues. Germline V gene lookup returns CDR1 LGHDT and CDR2 YNNKEL (reference sequence). CDR3 loop: CASSQRDRFTGELFF. The CDR3 region has the DNA TGTGCCAGCAGCCAAAGGGACAGGTTCACCGGGGAGCTGTTTTTT.